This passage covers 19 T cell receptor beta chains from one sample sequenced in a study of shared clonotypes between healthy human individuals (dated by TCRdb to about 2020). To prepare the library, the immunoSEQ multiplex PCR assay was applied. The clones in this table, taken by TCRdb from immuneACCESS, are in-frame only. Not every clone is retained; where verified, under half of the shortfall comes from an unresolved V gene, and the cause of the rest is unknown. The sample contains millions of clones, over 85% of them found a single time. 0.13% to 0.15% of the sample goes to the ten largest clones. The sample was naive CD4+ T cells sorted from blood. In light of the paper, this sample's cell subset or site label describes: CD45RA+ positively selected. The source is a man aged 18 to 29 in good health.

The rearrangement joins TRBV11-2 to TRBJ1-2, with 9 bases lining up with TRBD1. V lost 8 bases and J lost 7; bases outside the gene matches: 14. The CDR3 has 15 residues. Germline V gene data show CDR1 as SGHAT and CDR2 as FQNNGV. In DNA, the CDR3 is TGTGCCAGCGTACATTTAGAGGGACAGGGAGGTGGCTACACCTTC. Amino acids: CASVHLEGQGGGYTF.

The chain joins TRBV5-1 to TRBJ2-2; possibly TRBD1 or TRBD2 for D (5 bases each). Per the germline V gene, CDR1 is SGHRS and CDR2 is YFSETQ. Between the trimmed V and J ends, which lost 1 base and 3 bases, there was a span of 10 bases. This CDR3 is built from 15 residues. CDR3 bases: TGCGCCAGCAGCTTGTATCGGGACCACACCGGGGAGCTGTTTTTT. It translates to CASSLYRDHTGELFF.

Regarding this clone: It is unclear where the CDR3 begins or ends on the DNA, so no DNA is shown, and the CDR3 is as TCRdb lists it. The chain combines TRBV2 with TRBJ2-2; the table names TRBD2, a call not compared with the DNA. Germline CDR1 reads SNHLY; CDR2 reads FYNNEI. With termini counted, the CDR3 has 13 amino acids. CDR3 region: CASILDLTGELFF.

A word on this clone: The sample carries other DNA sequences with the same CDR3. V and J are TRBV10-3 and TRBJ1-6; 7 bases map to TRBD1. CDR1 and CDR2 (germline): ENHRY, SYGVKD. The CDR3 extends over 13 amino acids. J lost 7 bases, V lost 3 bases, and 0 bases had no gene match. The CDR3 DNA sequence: TGTGCCATCAGTGACAGGGGGAATTCACCCCTCCACTTT. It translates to CAISDRGNSPLHF.

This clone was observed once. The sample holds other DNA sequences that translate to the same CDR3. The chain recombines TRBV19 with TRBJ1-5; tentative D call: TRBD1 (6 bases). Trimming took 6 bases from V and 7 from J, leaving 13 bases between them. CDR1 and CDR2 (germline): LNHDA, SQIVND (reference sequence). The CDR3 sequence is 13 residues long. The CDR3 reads CASSPRGNQPQHF. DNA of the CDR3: TGTGCCAGTAGCCCAAGGGGGAACCAGCCCCAGCATTTT.

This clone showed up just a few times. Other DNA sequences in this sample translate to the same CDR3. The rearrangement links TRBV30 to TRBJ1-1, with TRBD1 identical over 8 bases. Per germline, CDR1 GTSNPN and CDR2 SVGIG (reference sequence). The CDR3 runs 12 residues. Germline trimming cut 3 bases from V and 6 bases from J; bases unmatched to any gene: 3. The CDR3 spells CAWSDRGAEAFF. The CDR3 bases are TGTGCCTGGAGCGACAGGGGTGCTGAAGCTTTCTTT.

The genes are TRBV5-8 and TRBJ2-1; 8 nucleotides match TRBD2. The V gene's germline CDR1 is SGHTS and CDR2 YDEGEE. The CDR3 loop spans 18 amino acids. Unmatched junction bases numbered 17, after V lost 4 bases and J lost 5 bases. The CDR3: CASSLSFKSGSFNNEQFF. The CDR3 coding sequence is TGTGCCAGCAGCCTTTCCTTCAAGAGCGGGAGTTTTAACAATGAGCAGTTCTTC.

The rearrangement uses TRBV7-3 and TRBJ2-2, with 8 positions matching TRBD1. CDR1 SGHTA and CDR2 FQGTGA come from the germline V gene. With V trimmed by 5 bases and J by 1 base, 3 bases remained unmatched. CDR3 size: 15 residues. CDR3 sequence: CASSPGTGNTGELFF. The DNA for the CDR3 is TGTGCCAGCAGCCCGGGGACAGGGAACACCGGGGAGCTGTTTTTT.

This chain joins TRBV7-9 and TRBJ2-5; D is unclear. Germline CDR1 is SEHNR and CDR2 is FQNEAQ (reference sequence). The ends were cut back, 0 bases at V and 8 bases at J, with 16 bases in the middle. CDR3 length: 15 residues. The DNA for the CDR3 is TGTGCCAGCAGCTTAGCGGGCGGCGAAGAGATTACCCAGTACTTC. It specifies CASSLAGGEEITQYF.

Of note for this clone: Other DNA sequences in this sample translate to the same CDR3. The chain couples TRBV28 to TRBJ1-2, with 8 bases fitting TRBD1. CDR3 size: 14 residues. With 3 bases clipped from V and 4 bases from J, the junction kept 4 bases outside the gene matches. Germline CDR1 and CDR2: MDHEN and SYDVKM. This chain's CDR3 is CASSLGQASYGYTF. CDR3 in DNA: TGTGCCAGCAGTTTGGGACAGGCAAGCTATGGCTACACCTTC.

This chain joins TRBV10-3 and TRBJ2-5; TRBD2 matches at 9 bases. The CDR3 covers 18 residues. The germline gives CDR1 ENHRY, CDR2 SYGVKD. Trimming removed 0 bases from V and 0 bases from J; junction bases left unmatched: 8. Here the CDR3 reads CAISESTLAGTYQETQYF. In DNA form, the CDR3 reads TGTGCCATCAGTGAGTCGACCCTAGCGGGGACCTACCAAGAGACCCAGTACTTC.

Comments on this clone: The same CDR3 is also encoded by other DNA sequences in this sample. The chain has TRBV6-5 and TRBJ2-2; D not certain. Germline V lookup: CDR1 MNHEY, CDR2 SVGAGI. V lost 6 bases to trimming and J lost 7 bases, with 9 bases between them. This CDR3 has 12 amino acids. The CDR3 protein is CASSLSGGELFF. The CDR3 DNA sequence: TGTGCCAGCAGCCTCTCCGGCGGGGAGCTGTTTTTT.

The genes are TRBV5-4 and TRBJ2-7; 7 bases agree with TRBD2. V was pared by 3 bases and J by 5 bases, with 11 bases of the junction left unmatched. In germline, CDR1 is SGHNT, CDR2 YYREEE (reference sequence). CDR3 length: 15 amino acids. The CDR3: CASSWFEAGVDEQYF. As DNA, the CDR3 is TGTGCCAGCAGCTGGTTCGAGGCGGGAGTGGACGAGCAGTACTTC.

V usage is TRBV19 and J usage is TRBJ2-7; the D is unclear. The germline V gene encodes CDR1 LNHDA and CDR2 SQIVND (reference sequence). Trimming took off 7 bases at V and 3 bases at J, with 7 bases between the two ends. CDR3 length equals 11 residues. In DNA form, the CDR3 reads TGTGCCAGTACATTGGGCTACGAGCAGTACTTC. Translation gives CASTLGYEQYF.

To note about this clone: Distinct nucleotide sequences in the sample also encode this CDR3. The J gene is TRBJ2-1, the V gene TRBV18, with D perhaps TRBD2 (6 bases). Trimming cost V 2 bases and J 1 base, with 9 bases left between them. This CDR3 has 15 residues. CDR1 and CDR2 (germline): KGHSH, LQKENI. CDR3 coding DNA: TGTGCCAGCTCACCAACGGGGGATTCCTACAATGAGCAGTTCTTC. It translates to CASSPTGDSYNEQFF.

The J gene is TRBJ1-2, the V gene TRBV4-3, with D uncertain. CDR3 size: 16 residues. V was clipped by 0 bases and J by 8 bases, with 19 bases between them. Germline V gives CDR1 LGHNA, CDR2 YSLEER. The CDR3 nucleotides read TGCGCCAGCAGCCAAGACTTGGGATTGCTCGCTGGAGGCTACACCTTC. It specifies CASSQDLGLLAGGYTF.

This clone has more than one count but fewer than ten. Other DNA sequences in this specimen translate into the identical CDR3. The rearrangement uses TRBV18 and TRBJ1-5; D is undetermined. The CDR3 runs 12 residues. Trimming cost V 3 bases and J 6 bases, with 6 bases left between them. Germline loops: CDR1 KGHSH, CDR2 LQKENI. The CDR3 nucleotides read TGTGCCAGCTCACCGATAGGTCAGCCCCAGCATTTT. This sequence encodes CASSPIGQPQHF.

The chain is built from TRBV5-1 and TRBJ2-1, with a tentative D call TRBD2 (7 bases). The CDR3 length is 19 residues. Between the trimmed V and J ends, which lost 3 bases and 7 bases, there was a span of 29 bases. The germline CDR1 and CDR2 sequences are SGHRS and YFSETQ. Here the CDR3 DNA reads TGCGCCAGCAGCTCGGGGGGCTCTCCTGGGGACTCGCATAGAAATGAGCAGTTCTTC. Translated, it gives CASSSGGSPGDSHRNEQFF.

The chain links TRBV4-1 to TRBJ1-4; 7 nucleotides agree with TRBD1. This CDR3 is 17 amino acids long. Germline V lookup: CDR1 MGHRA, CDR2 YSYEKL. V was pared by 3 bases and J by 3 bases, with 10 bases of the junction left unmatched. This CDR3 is CASSQGARGSANEKLFF. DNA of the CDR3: TGCGCCAGCAGCCAGGGGGCCAGGGGGTCAGCTAATGAAAAACTGTTTTTT.